This note documents a single T cell receptor beta chain sequence. Its antigen is undetermined. There was at least one pre-ART PBMC sample for each donor, plus at least two post-ART PBMC samples. Each sample contained roughly 0.95-10 million cryopreserved PBMC, thawed before DNA extraction. Looked up from germline, CDR1 is LGHNT and CDR2 is FRNRAP. The CDR3 runs to 13 residues. Trimming shortened V by 5 bases and J by 3 bases, and 10 bases separated the two germline ends. This specimen comes from a study of long-term antiretroviral therapy in people with HIV. Across the whole study: Sampling started about a decade before the 2015 immediate-ART recommendation. General study points: The study found that diversity rose after ART but stayed below transplant donor controls.

Survey-level resolution applied to immunoSEQ assay v3.0. Using immunoSEQ multiplex PCR, the repertoire was profiled, and TCRdb retains in-frame clones only, with some absent. This table has under 30,000 clones, about 86% appearing once. The TCR comes from a woman in her 30s with HIV. This chain joins TRBV12-5 and TRBJ2-5, with D possibly matching TRBD2 (5 bases). Sequenced here: unsorted PBMCs, sampled 1.9 years after starting antiretroviral therapy. The chain's CDR3 is CASGIGEKETQYF. CDR3 DNA: TGTGCTAGTGGTATTGGGGAGAAAGAGACCCAGTACTTC.